These T cell receptor beta chains were read from a single sample in a study of identical twins. TCRdb fed the 5' RACE reads into MiXCR, producing one record per CDR3 protein. Of 300,000 to 400,000 distinct CDR3 sequences listed, roughly 10% were seen once; the top ten hold around 8.6%. What was sequenced was naive T cells sorted from blood. The receptor source for this set is a woman in her 50s in good health. Both conserved end residues are part of each CDR3. A D gene is named only where the DNA matches it firmly. Size is omitted from some rows. Given values are once, few, many or a class for expanded clones.

cdr3_aa cdr3_nt j_call cdr3_length d_call v_call clone_size
CASSLLGNRVGEEKLFF TGTGCCAGCAGTCTATTAGGCAACAGGGTCGGTGAGGAAAAACTGTTTTTT TRBJ1-4 17 - TRBV27 -
CSAREGSSGTGELFF TGCAGTGCTAGAGAGGGGAGTAGCGGGACCGGGGAGCTGTTTTTT TRBJ2-2 15 TRBD2 TRBV20-1 many
CASSQEPGADTQYF TGCGCCAGCAGCCAAGAACCGGGAGCGGATACGCAGTATTTT TRBJ2-3 14 - TRBV4-1 -
CASSFQGDGYTF TGTGCCAGCAGCTTCCAGGGGGACGGCTACACCTTC TRBJ1-2 12 TRBD1 TRBV5-6 many
CASTRTSEQFF TGTGCCAGCACCCGAACGAGTGAGCAGTTCTTC TRBJ2-1 11 - TRBV12-3/TRBV12-4 many
CASSYSIAGGKETQYF TGTGCCAGCAGTTACTCTATTGCGGGAGGGAAGGAGACCCAGTACTTC TRBJ2-5 16 TRBD2 TRBV6-5 few
CSAKPSLNTEAFF TGCAGTGCTAAGCCCTCCCTGAACACTGAAGCTTTCTTT TRBJ1-1 13 - TRBV20-1 few
CASTLMGSESEQFF TGTGCCAGCACTCTCATGGGATCGGAGAGTGAGCAGTTCTTC TRBJ2-1 14 - TRBV7-9 few
CSARDPRLAGGGDEQFF TGCAGTGCTAGAGATCCCCGACTAGCGGGAGGTGGTGATGAGCAGTTCTTC TRBJ2-1 17 TRBD2 TRBV20-1 few
CSAPNVAGSETQYF TGCAGTGCCCCAAACGTAGCGGGTTCGGAGACCCAGTACTTC TRBJ2-5 14 TRBD2 TRBV20-1 few
CASSGLAGGVSTDTQYF TGTGCCAGCTCGGGACTAGCGGGAGGGGTCAGCACAGATACGCAGTATTTT TRBJ2-3 17 TRBD2 TRBV6-6 -
CASSQEEDPNYGYTF TGTGCCAGCAGCCAAGAAGAGGATCCTAACTATGGCTACACCTTC TRBJ1-2 15 - TRBV3-1 -
CASSLGVHGQNTEAFF TGCGCCAGCAGCTTGGGGGTCCATGGACAGAACACTGAAGCTTTCTTT TRBJ1-1 16 - TRBV5-1 few
CASSLLGKLQETQYF TGTGCCAGCAGTTTATTAGGGAAACTCCAAGAGACCCAGTACTTC TRBJ2-5 15 - TRBV28 -
CASSLEAATGELFF TGCGCCAGCAGCTTGGAGGCGGCAACCGGGGAGCTGTTTTTT TRBJ2-2 14 - TRBV5-1 many
CASSLPGTYEQFF TGCGCCAGCAGCTTGCCGGGGACGTATGAGCAGTTCTTC TRBJ2-1 13 - TRBV5-1 -
CASSQEASGRASGELFF TGCGCCAGCAGCCAAGAGGCTAGCGGGAGGGCCTCCGGGGAGCTGTTTTTT TRBJ2-2 17 TRBD2 TRBV4-1 few
CASSYRGGTEAFF TGTGCCAGCAGTTACAGGGGAGGCACTGAAGCTTTCTTT TRBJ1-1 13 TRBD1 TRBV12-3/TRBV12-4 many
CASTGDSGANVLTF TGTGCCAGTACGGGGGACTCTGGGGCCAACGTCCTGACTTTC TRBJ2-6 14 - TRBV6-5 few
CASSATGWQETQYF TGTGCCAGCAGTGCGACAGGGTGGCAAGAGACCCAGTACTTC TRBJ2-5 14 TRBD1 TRBV27 few
CASSQDWLQGIPENIQYF TGCGCCAGCAGCCAAGATTGGTTGCAAGGAATTCCCGAAAACATTCAGTACTTC TRBJ2-4 18 - TRBV4-1 few
CASTPKGGVTAQYF TGTGCCAGCACCCCTAAGGGCGGGGTCACGGCCCAGTACTTC TRBJ2-5 14 - TRBV25-1 -
CASSESQRGNEQFF TGCGCCAGCAGTGAATCTCAGAGAGGCAATGAGCAGTTCTTC TRBJ2-1 14 - TRBV10-2 -
CASGRDSYEQYF TGTGCCAGCGGACGGGACTCCTACGAGCAGTACTTC TRBJ2-7 12 - TRBV12-3/TRBV12-4 many
CASSFSPGTRDNEQFF TGTGCCAGCAGTTTCTCCCCCGGGACTAGGGACAATGAGCAGTTCTTC TRBJ2-1 16 TRBD2 TRBV27 -
CASSLSPAGEYEQYF TGCGCCAGCAGCTTGAGTCCGGCGGGAGAATACGAGCAGTACTTC TRBJ2-7 15 TRBD2 TRBV5-1 few
CSALVAYEQYF TGCAGCGCCCTAGTCGCCTACGAGCAGTACTTC TRBJ2-7 11 - TRBV29-1 -
CASRGQFRTGELFF TGTGCCAGCAGGGGACAATTTCGAACCGGGGAGCTGTTTTTT TRBJ2-2 14 - TRBV2 -
CASSYSQTAQPQHF TGTGCCAGCAGTTATTCGCAGACCGCACAGCCCCAGCATTTT TRBJ1-5 14 - TRBV6-6 -
CASSPPHRVSGYTF TGTGCCAGTAGTCCGCCCCACAGGGTGTCTGGCTACACCTTC TRBJ1-2 14 - TRBV19 -
CASVPGLAGGGTDTQYF TGTGCCAGCGTCCCGGGACTAGCGGGAGGTGGCACAGATACGCAGTATTTT TRBJ2-3 17 TRBD2 TRBV7-6 few
CASSYTANTEAFF TGTGCCAGCAGTTACACAGCAAACACTGAAGCTTTCTTT TRBJ1-1 13 - TRBV6-6 many
CASSLAGLNNEQFF TGCGCCAGCAGCTTGGCCGGACTGAACAATGAGCAGTTCTTC TRBJ2-1 14 - TRBV5-1 -